This T cell receptor (beta chain) is from a study of shared clonotypes between healthy human individuals. Trimming removed 7 bases from V and 11 bases from J, with 14 bases in between. The CDR3 sequence is 10 residues long. CDR1 is SQVTM, CDR2 ANQGSEA, per germline. Every immunoSEQ plate was one replicate of a subset's evenly spread DNA. Profiled with immunoSEQ multiplex PCR; TCRdb holds only in-frame clones, not every one. The table lists fewer than 2.5 million clones, roughly 93% of them singletons. HIV-negative, healthy adults without recent acute infections or vaccinations were the donors. A split of CD4+ cells into CD45RA+ naive and CD45RA-negative memory subsets was performed.

The origin of this receptor is a man aged 18 to 30 in good health. Some clones in this sample may be carry-over from other donors' samples. The V and J genes are TRBV29-1 and TRBJ1-1; a possible D gene is TRBD1 (6 bases). Specimen: naive CD4+ T cells from PBMCs. Subset indicated: CD45RA+ positively selected. CDR3 in amino acids: CSALDRNAFF. CDR3 DNA: TGCAGCGCCCTGGACAGAAACGCTTTCTTT.